This TCR beta chain was documented in a study of blood T cell repertoires in COVID-19. Study-level information: Sources were T cells, B-cell-depleted T cells, or PBMCs; the material itself was cDNA or gDNA.

V gave up 8 bases and J gave up 1 base, with 5 bases separating them. Germline values: CDR1 LNHDA, CDR2 SQIVND (reference sequence). CDR3 length: 11 residues. This clone was detected only a few times. Repertoires were generated with immunoSEQ multiplex PCR, while TCRdb's copy carries only in-frame clones and drops some. The sample consists of some 180,000 clones, around 80% of them appearing once. This rearrangement joins TRBV19 to TRBJ1-2; no definite D call. The sequence derives from a human donor in a cohort sampled during active COVID-19. Sequencing was performed on peripheral blood. The CDR3 coding sequence is TGTGCCAGTCAGTTTAACTATGGCTACACCTTC. It codes for CASQFNYGYTF.